This TCR beta chain stems from a study of graft-versus-host responses after intestinal transplantation. About the research overall: Uniformly, recipients were administered anti-thymocyte globulin induction with subsequent tacrolimus and steroids for roughly three years.

V lost 1 base and J lost 4, with 16 bases in between. Germline lookup yields CDR1 MDHEN and CDR2 SYDVKM. The length of the CDR3 is 16 residues. Study conclusions and caveats: The presence of high graft-versus-host to host-versus-graft clonal ratios in allografts characterized patients with graft-donor T cell macrochimerism. The recipient marrow held GvH clones, and some of them showed up first in ileum or blood.

A remark on this clone: What it binds is not known.

Produced via immunoSEQ multiplex PCR; TCRdb's table is partial and in-frame only. The sample has around 78,000 clones; roughly 91% are singletons. This specimen consisted of unstimulated CD8+ T cells sorted from spleen or lymph node cells, obtained before transplant. The chain combines TRBV28 with TRBJ1-1; D remains unclear. This receptor was taken from a human donor who was the organ donor for an intestinal transplant. The CDR3 region is CASSLSYIVRSTEAFF. DNA for the CDR3: TGTGCCAGCAGTTTATCCTATATCGTTAGGAGCACTGAAGCTTTCTTT.